One T cell receptor (beta chain) is described in this entry. The antigen this receptor binds is unknown. The cohort consisted of 666 healthy bone marrow donors. At the time of sampling, all cohort members were nominally healthy, though unrecorded immune exposures were likely present. The donor tested CMV seronegative and was one of the 352 seronegative cohort members. A peripheral blood sample was provided by each donor, and peripheral blood mononuclear cells were used for TCR beta sequencing. The Qiagen DNeasy Blood Extraction Kit was used to extract genomic DNA from the blood cell samples. Library preparation employed the immunoSEQ multiplex PCR assay. A mixture of 60 forward primers for TCR Vbeta segments and 13 reverse primers for TCR Jbeta segments was used in the multiplex PCR. The CDR3 region of rearranged TCR beta genes was amplified from genomic DNA by a multiplex PCR assay. The Illumina HiSeq System was used to sequence the amplified TCR beta libraries as 87-base-pair reads. Regarding the original processing steps: A later analysis tallied 70 million to 100 million unique TCR beta chains across the 640 or so repertoires, and about 12 million of those chains were shared by two or more donors. Raw reads were error-corrected and collapsed into unique sequences by a nearest-neighbor algorithm in which closely related sequences were merged to remove PCR and sequencing errors. V, D and J gene segments were assigned by aligning CDR3 sequences to IMGT reference sequences. For a sequence to be retained, at least a six-nucleotide match to both a V gene segment and a J gene segment was required. A rearrangement was called productive if the CDR3 had no stop codons and remained in frame with V and J, and every other rearrangement was called non-productive. CDR3 was defined by IMGT convention, running from the second conserved V-encoded cysteine to the conserved J-encoded phenylalanine. Sequences without an unambiguous match to a single V gene segment were excluded from the earlier analysis of about 600 of the donors. In an earlier analysis of around 600 of the donors, V segments were called functional above 56.7% productive rearrangements and were called segregating when the between-donor standard deviation exceeded 5%. A statistical classification framework was built to diagnose cytomegalovirus status from the catalog of TCR beta chain sequences. A later analysis assigned V and J genes by comparing TCR nucleotide sequences with IMGT/GENE-DB human TR gene sequences. Using the TCRdist pipeline, a later analysis assigned CDR3 sequences along with most-parsimonious VDJ recombination scenarios. In a later analysis, each TCR beta chain was defined by its CDR3 amino acid sequence together with its V-gene family, and reads lacking a unique V-gene family were excluded. A later analysis removed 592 highly shared, low-generation-probability nucleotide sequences to deal with suspected cross-contamination and a sequencing artifact. In a later analysis, a clonal expansion index for each public chain was calculated from normalized within-repertoire ranks of inferred template counts. A later analysis computed generation probabilities with a VDJ recombination model fitted to out-of-frame rearrangements, and checked the results against IGoR. Hypergeometric tests were used in a later analysis to score TCR-TCR, TCR-HLA and TCR-CMV co-occurrence, with a repertoire-size bias correction applied to the TCR pairs. False discovery rates were estimated in a later analysis by permuting HLA or CMV assignments 20 times. In a later analysis, co-occurring TCRs were grouped using DBSCAN, and TCRdist sequence similarity was added for clustering within HLA-allele-positive subsets. Repertoires with fewer than 30,000 or more than 120,000 public chains, plus five repertoires with anomalous nucleotide sharing, were excluded from co-occurrence clustering. TCRdb retrieved this table from immuneACCESS and kept in-frame rearrangements only. Not all clones are present; in checked studies, unresolved V genes account for under half, and no reason is known for the remainder. That table furnishes V, J and clone size, whereas the DNA furnished D and trimming. This sample's listing comprises 95,000 to 110,000 clones. The top ten hold 3.5% of the sample.

This sample is part of a study of cytomegalovirus exposure and HLA in healthy donors (dated 2017 in TCRdb). About the full investigation: An earlier analysis of approximately 590 of the donors reported 250 to 350 Gb of sequence data and roughly 100 million unique TCR beta sequences from roughly 180 million T cells. Donor age, sex, ethnicity and CMV serostatus were compiled together with the repertoire data. High-throughput TCR immunosequencing, statistical association of individual TCRs with disease status, and machine learning were combined to predict cytomegalovirus infection status. The study aimed to test whether cataloging public T cell receptors could reveal signatures of past pathogen exposure. The later analysis used no new phenotypic data to find candidate immune exposures, relying instead on TCR beta sequences and their occurrence across donors. Typing coverage varied by locus: about 620-640 donors for A, B, C, DRB1 and DQB1; around 560 for DQA1; more than 600 for DPA1; approximately 450 for DPB1. The genetic ancestry cluster associated with self-reported Caucasian donors included 70% to 85% of the 300 to 400 genotyped donors. Using immunosequencing, the study profiled T cell repertoires from around 680 subjects and related those repertoires to cytomegalovirus serostatus. Because of strong linkage in the cohort, roughly five DR-DQ haplotypes were treated as single units for association and clustering. HLA typing included class I and class II loci at four-digit resolution. An early release covering roughly 600 HLA-typed donors comprised 250 to 350 gigabases of sequencing data and roughly 85 million unique TCR sequences. On average, roughly 250,000 unique TCR beta nucleotide sequences were sequenced per donor among 350 to 400 genotyped donors of the cohort, with 15% to 20% of those sequences being non-productive. An earlier analysis of several hundred of the donors used high-throughput TCR beta sequencing to judge whether each TCR beta V gene segment behaved as functional or pseudogenic. A separate validation cohort of roughly 110 different subjects was used in addition to the roughly 620-subject first cohort. A later analysis re-analyzed previously published TCR beta repertoires from 666 donors and added high-resolution HLA genotyping to study TCR occurrence patterns. All discovery cohort repertoires had been generated on a single sequencing platform. A later genetic analysis took genome-wide SNP genotypes for about three fifths of the 666 donors and used that subset as a discovery cohort.

Beyond this particular receptor, the publication reports: The earlier analysis of fewer than 750 of the donors excluded roughly 17 rarely observed V segments, including chromosome 9 orphons, because counts were too low. A later analysis reported that several top co-occurrence clusters appeared linked to parvovirus B19, influenza, CMV and Epstein-Barr virus. Because HLA typing was unavailable for some donors at each locus, only the typed subset was used in association tests. A further reported finding was that TCR beta sequences accurately predicted the HLA-A and HLA-B alleles for most subjects in the first cohort. In a later genetic analysis, a missense DCLRE1C variant was associated with V-gene and J-gene trimming of TCR beta chains, and the association was replicated in an independent cohort. In the study, 164 TCR beta chains were listed as associated with cytomegalovirus. In a later genetic analysis, fewer N-insertions in productive TCRs were reported among donors in an Asian-associated ancestry cluster than the approximately 710-donor mean. Most TCR sequences were seen in very few donors, while some public TCRs were found in many individuals. According to a later analysis, most CMV-associated TCR beta chains appeared to be HLA-restricted, and the HLA associations seemed to be driven largely by CMV exposure. In a later analysis, TCR association rates were found to vary across HLA loci, with the most associated TCRs seen for DRB1 alleles and the fewest for HLA-C alleles. A later analysis found that HLA-associated TCR beta chains were more clonally expanded and had lower generation probabilities than equally common non-associated chains. The authors suggested that the approach could potentially be generalized to other disease states and immunological phenotypes. In vitro tests confirmed that three of the cytomegalovirus-associated TCR beta chains recognize cytomegalovirus antigens. A group of highly shared sequence variants was considered likely to be a technical artifact of the sequencing pipeline. At a false discovery rate of 0.05, a later analysis linked about 17,000 TCR beta sequences to specific HLA alleles. Strong co-occurrence of HLA alleles, especially DR and DQ, made assigning TCR associations to individual alleles difficult. Presence/absence analyses assumed roughly uniform sequencing depth across donors, an assumption that may not hold. Linkage disequilibrium might explain the correlated functional status among segregating V segments, but an unknown experimental factor could not be excluded. CMV serostatus was the only immune exposure information available for the cohort. The classifier was reported to diagnose cytomegalovirus status with high specificity and sensitivity in both the original and validation cohorts. Broadly in line with IMGT annotations, most TCR beta V segments showed up in productive rearrangements about 87% or about 30% of the time in an earlier analysis of 587 of the donors. Only TCR beta chains were sequenced in this cohort, and the absence of alpha or paired-chain data limited detectable features.

The receptor was isolated from a man aged 40-49 years in good health and CMV-seronegative. What was sequenced was PBMCs.

The encoded CDR3 is CASSLAGTLTFRDYGYTF. The DNA sequence is given as TGTGCCAGCAGCTTAGCGGGGACACTAACCTTTAGAGACTATGGCTACACCTTC. The V and J genes are TRBV7-7 and TRBJ1-2, with TRBD1 as a weak D call on 6 bases. The CDR3 runs 18 amino acids, cysteine and phenylalanine included. Of all the DNA, just the CDR3 is kept, 54 bases in frame from base 1. Reading the germline V gene (reference sequence) gives CDR1 SSHAT and CDR2 FNYEAQ. The V end loses 0 bases and the J end loses 3 bases, and a stretch of 20 bases separates them. Joined to the reference TRBV7-7 and TRBJ1-2 proteins, this CDR3 gives the full variable domain: GAGVSQSPRYKVTKRGQDVTLRCDPISSHATLYWYQQALGQGPEFLTYFNYEAQPDKSGLPSDRFSAERPEGSISTLTIQRTEQRDSAMYRCASSLAGTLTFRDYGYTFGSGTRLTVV.